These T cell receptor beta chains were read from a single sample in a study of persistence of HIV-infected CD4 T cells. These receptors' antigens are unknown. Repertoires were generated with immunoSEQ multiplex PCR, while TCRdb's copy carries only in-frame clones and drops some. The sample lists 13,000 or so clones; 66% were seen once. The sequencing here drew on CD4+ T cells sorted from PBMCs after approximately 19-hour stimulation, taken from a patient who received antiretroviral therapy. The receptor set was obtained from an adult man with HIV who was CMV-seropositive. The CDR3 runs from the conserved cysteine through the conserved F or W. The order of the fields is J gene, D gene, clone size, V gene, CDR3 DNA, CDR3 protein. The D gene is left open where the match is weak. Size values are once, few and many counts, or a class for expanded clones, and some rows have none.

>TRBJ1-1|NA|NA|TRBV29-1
TGCAGCGTTCTACAGGGAAACACTGAAGCTTTCTTT
CSVLQGNTEAFF
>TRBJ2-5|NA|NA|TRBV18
TGTGCCAGCTCACCTACCAGGGAGAAAGAGACCCAGTACTTC
CASSPTREKETQYF
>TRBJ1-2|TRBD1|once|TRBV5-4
TGTGCCAGCAGCTCTGACAGGGGGAACTATGGCTACACCTTC
CASSSDRGNYGYTF
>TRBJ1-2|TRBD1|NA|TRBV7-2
TGTGCCAGCAGGGAAAAGGACAGGGGCCTTTTTTATGGCTACACCTTC
CASREKDRGLFYGYTF
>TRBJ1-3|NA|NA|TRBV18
TGTGCCAGCTCACCAAAAAGACAGACCGAGACTGGAAACACCATATATTTT
CASSPKRQTETGNTIYF
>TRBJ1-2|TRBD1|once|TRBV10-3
TGTGCCATCACCACTGACAGGGCTAGGGGCTACACCTTC
CAITTDRARGYTF
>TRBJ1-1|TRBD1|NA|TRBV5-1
TGCGCCAGCAGCTTCGGACAGGCGACTGAAGCTTTCTTT
CASSFGQATEAFF
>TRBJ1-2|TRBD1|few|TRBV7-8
TGTGCCAGCAGCCGGGACAGGGACTATGGCTACACCTTC
CASSRDRDYGYTF
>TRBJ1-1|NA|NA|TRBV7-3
TGTGCCAGCAGAAAATACCCCCAAGGAGGGTCTGCTAACACTGAAGCTTTCTTT
CASRKYPQGGSANTEAFF
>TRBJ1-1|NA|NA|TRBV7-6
TGTGCCAGCAGCTTAGGAGAGGCCACTGAAGCTTTCTTT
CASSLGEATEAFF
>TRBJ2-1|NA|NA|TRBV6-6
TGTGCCAGCAGTTACGAAGCGGGTTTCTACAATGAGCAGTTCTTC
CASSYEAGFYNEQFF
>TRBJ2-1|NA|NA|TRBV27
TGTGCCAGCAGTCGATTAGACAGGCTTAGCTCCTACAATGAGCAGTTCTTC
CASSRLDRLSSYNEQFF
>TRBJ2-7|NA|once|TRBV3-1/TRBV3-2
TGTGCCAGCAGCCCGAGCGTAGGCTCCTACGAGCAGTACTTC
CASSPSVGSYEQYF
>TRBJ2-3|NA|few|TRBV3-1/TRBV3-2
TGTGCCAGCAGCCAAGATTCAGCGAGGACGCAGTATTTT
CASSQDSARTQYF
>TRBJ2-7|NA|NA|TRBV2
TGTGCCAGCAGTTTCCCGATGGGAAACTACGAGCAGTACTTC
CASSFPMGNYEQYF
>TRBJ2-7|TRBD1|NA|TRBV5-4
TGTGCCAGCAGCTTCGAAGGGGACAGCGGTTACTACGAGCAGTACTTC
CASSFEGDSGYYEQYF
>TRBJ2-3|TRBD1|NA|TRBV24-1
TGTGCCACCAGAGACAGGGTGGGGGATACGCAGTATTTT
CATRDRVGDTQYF
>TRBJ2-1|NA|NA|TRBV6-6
TGTGCCAGCAGCCAAGCATCCTACAATGAGCAGTTCTTC
CASSQASYNEQFF
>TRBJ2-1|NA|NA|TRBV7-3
TGTGCCAGCAGCTTTGTTACAGGCGACAATGAGCAGTTCTTC
CASSFVTGDNEQFF
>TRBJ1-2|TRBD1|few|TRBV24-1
TGTGCCACTATGGACTCCCAGGACAGGGCTGGTGGCTACACCTTC
CATMDSQDRAGGYTF
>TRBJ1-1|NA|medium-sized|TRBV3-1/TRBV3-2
TGTGCCAGCAGCCAGCCAACAGGGCTTGGTATGAACACTGAAGCTTTCTTT
CASSQPTGLGMNTEAFF
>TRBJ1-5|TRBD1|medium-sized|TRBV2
TGTGCCAGCAGTGAAACAGGGGGATCCAGACAGCCCCAGCATTTT
CASSETGGSRQPQHF
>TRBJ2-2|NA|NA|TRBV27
TGTGCCAGCAGTTTCTCGGCAGGGTCGGACACCGGGGAGCTGTTTTTT
CASSFSAGSDTGELFF
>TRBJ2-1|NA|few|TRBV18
TGTGCCAGCTCACAGGGGGGATCCTACAATGAGCAGTTCTTC
CASSQGGSYNEQFF
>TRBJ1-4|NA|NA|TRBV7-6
TGTGCCAGCAGCTTTTTCGATGACCGAAATGAAAAACTGTTTTTT
CASSFFDDRNEKLFF
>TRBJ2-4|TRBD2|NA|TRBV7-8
TGTGCCAGCAGCTCCGGACTAGCGGGGATAGCCAAAAACATTCAGTACTTC
CASSSGLAGIAKNIQYF
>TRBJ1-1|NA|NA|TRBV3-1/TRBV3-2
TGTGCCAGCAGGCTATATCAAAACACTGAAGCTTTCTTT
CASRLYQNTEAFF
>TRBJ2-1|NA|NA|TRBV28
TGTGCCAGCAGTTTGAATGGGGCGTATAATGAGCAGTTCTTC
CASSLNGAYNEQFF
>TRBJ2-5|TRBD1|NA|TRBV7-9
TGTGCCAGCAGCCCTGGGGACAGGGGGCTCCGAGAGACCCAGTACTTC
CASSPGDRGLRETQYF
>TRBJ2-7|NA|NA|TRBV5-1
TGCGCCAGCAGGAAGACAGGACCATCCTACGAGCAGTACTTC
CASRKTGPSYEQYF
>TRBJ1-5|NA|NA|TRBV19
TGTGCCAGTAGTATAGATTTACAGGGTCAGCCCCAGCATTTT
CASSIDLQGQPQHF
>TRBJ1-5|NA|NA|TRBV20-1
TGCAGTGCTAGTGAGGAACGGGGAATACTTCAGCCCCAGCATTTT
CSASEERGILQPQHF
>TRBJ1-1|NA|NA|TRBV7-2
TGTGCCAGCAGCTTATTAATGAACACTGAAGCTTTCTTT
CASSLLMNTEAFF
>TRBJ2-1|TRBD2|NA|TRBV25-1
TGTGCTGCACAAGGGGGACTAGCGTATTTAGGCAATGAGCAGTTCTTC
CAAQGGLAYLGNEQFF
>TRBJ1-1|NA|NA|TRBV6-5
TGTGCCAGCAGGCCGGGACCTCTTAGTATCACTGAAGCTTTCTTT
CASRPGPLSITEAFF
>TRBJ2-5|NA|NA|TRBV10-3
TGTGCCATCAGTGCTTGGGGAGAGACCCAGTACTTC
CAISAWGETQYF
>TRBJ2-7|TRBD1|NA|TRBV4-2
TGTGCCAGCAGCCAGGAAGGACAGGGACCATACTCCTACGAGCAGTACTTC
CASSQEGQGPYSYEQYF
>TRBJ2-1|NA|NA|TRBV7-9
TGTGCCAGCAGCGGTCTTGGAGGAGGACACAATGAGCAGTTCTTC
CASSGLGGGHNEQFF
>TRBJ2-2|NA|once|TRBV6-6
TGTGCCAGCACCTCACGACCGGGGGAGCTGTTTTTT
CASTSRPGELFF
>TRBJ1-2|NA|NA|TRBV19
TGTGCCAGTAGTATCCCTCCTGGACAACTCTATGGCTACACCTTC
CASSIPPGQLYGYTF
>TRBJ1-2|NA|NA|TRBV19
TGTGCCAGTAGTATAGGACGGTTTTTATACACCTTC
CASSIGRFLYTF
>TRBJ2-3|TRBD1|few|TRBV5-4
TGTGCCAGCAGCTTAGGGGGCCGCAGCACAGATACGCAGTATTTT
CASSLGGRSTDTQYF
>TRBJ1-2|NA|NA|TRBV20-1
TGCAGTGCTCGTGGGGAGGAGGGAGGGGAATTCTATGGCTACACCTTC
CSARGEEGGEFYGYTF
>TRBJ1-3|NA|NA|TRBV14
TGTGCCAGCAGCATCACAGCCTCTGGAAACACCATATATTTT
CASSITASGNTIYF
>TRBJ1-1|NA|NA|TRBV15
TGTGCCACCAGCAGAAGGGATACTGAAGCTTTCTTT
CATSRRDTEAFF
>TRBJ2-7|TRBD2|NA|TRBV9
TGTGCCAGCAGCGTAGCTAGCGGGGCTAGCTACGAGCAGTACTTC
CASSVASGASYEQYF